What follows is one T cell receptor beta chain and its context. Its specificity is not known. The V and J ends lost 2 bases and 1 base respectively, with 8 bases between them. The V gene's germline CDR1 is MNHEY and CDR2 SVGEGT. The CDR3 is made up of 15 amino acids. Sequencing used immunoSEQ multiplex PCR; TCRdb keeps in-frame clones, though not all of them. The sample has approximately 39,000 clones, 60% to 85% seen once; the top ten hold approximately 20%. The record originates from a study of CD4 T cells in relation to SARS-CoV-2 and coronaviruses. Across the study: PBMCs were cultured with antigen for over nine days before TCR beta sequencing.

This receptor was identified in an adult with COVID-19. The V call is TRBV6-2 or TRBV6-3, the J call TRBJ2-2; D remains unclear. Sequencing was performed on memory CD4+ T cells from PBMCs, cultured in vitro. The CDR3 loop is CASSYPDLNTGELFF. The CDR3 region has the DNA TGTGCCAGCAGTTACCCCGACTTGAACACCGGGGAGCTGTTTTTT.